This T cell receptor beta chain was captured in a study of early T cells in non-severe SARS-CoV-2 infection. This CDR3 has 15 residues. The germline V gene encodes CDR1 SQVTM and CDR2 ANQGSEA. Trimming pared 7 bases from V and 2 bases from J, leaving 20 bases between. Ten or more counts support this clonotype. The TCR library protocol attached unique molecular identifiers to the individual cDNA molecules. Each CDR3 protein gets one entry after TCRdb re-called the 5' RACE reads with MiXCR. The top ten clones hold 2% to 3% of a sample with more than 20,000 distinct CDR3 sequences, less than 7% of them seen once.

The chain recombines TRBV29-1 with TRBJ1-1; perhaps TRBD1 as D (5 bases). Input material: whole blood. The clonotype comes from an adult who was a healthcare worker with PCR-confirmed SARS-CoV-2 infection or an uninfected control (not recorded which). DNA for the CDR3: TGCAGCGCCGAAGGGGACGCCCGAAGAAACACTGAAGCTTTCTTT. Translation: CSAEGDARRNTEAFF.